This T cell receptor beta chain was identified during a study of blood T cell repertoires in COVID-19. Study in general: Italy, Spain and the United States were the sources of the convalescent and acute COVID-19 samples. The cDNA or gDNA used as material had been derived from T cells, B-cell-depleted T cells, or PBMCs.

This clone came up once. Authors' data handling: Estimation of nucleated cell counts was performed using reference gene primer amplification. Sequenced by immunoSEQ multiplex PCR; TCRdb stores in-frame clones only, minus some. The V and J calls and the clone size are those of that table, but D and trimming were determined from the DNA. The data show some 110,000 clones, around 80% seen once. The CDR3 has 13 residues. The germline V gene encodes CDR1 LNHDA and CDR2 SQIVND (reference sequence). Trimming left V 6 bases short and J 9 bases short, with 15 bases between. The chain is built from TRBV19 and TRBJ2-1, with a possible D match to TRBD1 (6 bases). Sequenced sample: peripheral blood. The source of this sequence is a woman aged 65 to 85 with acute or convalescent COVID-19. The CDR3 loop is CASSRDRSSEQFF. CDR3 bases: TGTGCCAGTAGCCGTGACAGGTCCAGTGAGCAGTTCTTC.